The clone carrying this TCR beta chain has just one count. V was shortened by 2 bases and J by 8 bases, with 12 bases between the two germline ends. The V gene's germline CDR1 is MNHEY and CDR2 SVGAGI. The CDR3 runs to 13 residues. These data originate in a study of technical replicates of blood from several donors. Using immunoSEQ multiplex PCR, the repertoire was profiled, and TCRdb retains in-frame clones only, with some absent. The sample holds 60,000 to 65,000 clones; 85% to 95% are singletons and the top ten take around 4%. This sequence joins TRBV6-5 and TRBJ1-1; TRBD1 might be the D (6 bases). Sequencing was performed on PBMCs. The clonotype originates from a human donor in good health. Some clones in this sample may be carry-over from other donors' samples. The CDR3 coding sequence is TGTGCCAGCAGTTACCCGGACAGCATAGAAGCTTTCTTT. Encoded protein: CASSYPDSIEAFF.